This T cell receptor (beta chain) derives from a study of blood T cell repertoires in COVID-19 (dated by TCRdb to 2019 to 2021). A note on the overall study: Collaborator samples came from the United States, Italy and Spain and covered acute and convalescent phases of COVID-19. The prospective study material was composed of cDNA or gDNA derived from T cells, B-cell-depleted T cells, or PBMCs. Deeply sampled blood TCRbeta repertoires from subjects exposed to, actively infected with, or recovered from COVID-19 were included in the dataset. The repertoires were released in a freely available public database meant as a resource for research on the immune response to SARS-CoV-2. The samples were drawn from the first 160 participants of the ongoing ImmuneRACE study and from over 950 subjects provided by 6 global collaborators. Nearly every sample came with metadata listing a de-identified subject ID, COVID-19 status, age in years and sex. HLA class I and class II types, where available, came from metadata supplied by the sample provider rather than from assay-based typing. What the study reported, not specific to this receptor: The amount of clinical and demographic metadata varied by source and participant and was provided uncurated.

The immunoSEQ Assay, a bias-controlled multiplex PCR, was used to amplify TCRbeta CDR3 regions from genomic DNA. Per the source publication's procedure: The number of nucleated cells in each sample was estimated from the amplification of reference gene primers within the assay. To quantify the absolute abundance of each unique TCRbeta CDR3 rearrangement, sequence reads were collapsed and filtered. Productive Simpson clonality was computed per sample as the square root of Simpson's diversity index over productive rearrangements. Held by TCRdb, this immuneACCESS table contains in-frame sequences only and omits some clones. Under half of the omission traces to an unresolved V gene where checked; the cause of the rest is unknown. V and J calls and clone size are as listed in that table; D and trimming were resolved from the DNA. The sample table records hundreds of thousands of clones; around 86% of these occur just once. The ten most abundant clones make up under 2% of the sample.

V has 5 bases trimmed and J has 1 base trimmed; junction bases matching no gene number 8. CDR1 and CDR2 are read off the germline V gene (reference sequence) as LNHDA and SQIVND. Taken from cysteine to phenylalanine, the CDR3 has 15 residues. Only the CDR3 DNA is retained, 45 bases long and in frame from the first base. Details on this clone: Its recognized antigen is unknown. Nothing much larger sits one base from this clone, and base qualities are not available.

Enrolling through a virtual design, the prospective study's participants ranged in age from roughly 18 to 100 years and lived across about two dozen United States geographic areas. Cohort assignment in the prospective study relied on participant-reported clinical history from a screening survey and a study questionnaire. Recovered participants in ImmuneRACE Cohort 3 were defined as having two consecutive negative NP/OP PCR tests, clearance from a healthcare professional, or resolution of symptoms. Mobile phlebotomists in the prospective study collected whole blood, serum and a nasopharyngeal or oropharyngeal swab from every participant. Participants in the prospective study had the option to provide additional blood draws and questionnaires over a roughly 2-month period. Prospective study blood samples were shipped either frozen or at room temperature before DNA extraction.

This clonotype was sampled from a man aged 40-50 years who had recovered from COVID-19. Sequenced material: PBMCs or T cells enriched from blood (not recorded which). The sequence joins TRBV19 to TRBJ2-7, with TRBD1 identical over 7 junction bases. The CDR3 corresponds to CASSLRDRNSYEQYF. The DNA sequence follows: TGTGCCAGTAGTCTCCGGGACAGAAATTCCTACGAGCAGTACTTC.